This TCR beta chain was captured by sequencing in a study of T cell changes during pregnancy in multiple sclerosis. The CDR3 extends over 16 amino acids. V gave up 3 bases and J gave up 4 bases; unmatched junction bases: 10. CDR1 and CDR2 from the germline V gene are SGHTA and FQGNSA. The method was immunoSEQ multiplex PCR; TCRdb's version includes in-frame clones alone and lacks a portion of them. The sample lists more than 35,000 clones, about nine tenths seen once, with over 0.45% in the top ten. The chain uses TRBV7-2 and TRBJ1-2; 8 bases match TRBD1. Source: CD4+ T cells from peripheral blood mononuclear cells, taken in the first trimester of pregnancy. This sequence originates from a female donor in good health, enrolled as a control in a pregnancy study. The CDR3 sequence is CASSFTGTGGAYGYTF. In DNA, the CDR3 is TGTGCCAGCAGCTTCACCGGGACAGGCGGCGCCTATGGCTACACCTTC.